This T cell receptor beta chain was identified during a study of T cell responses to AZD1222 COVID-19 vaccine. Whole-study context: Second-dose intervals near 4 or 12 weeks were combined.

After removal of 2 bases from V and 2 bases from J, the junction contained 3 bases not matched to a gene. Germline V gene data show CDR1 as SGHRS and CDR2 as YFSETQ. This CDR3 region has 15 residues. The assay was immunoSEQ multiplex PCR, and TCRdb's table has in-frame clones only and misses some. The data contain around 28,000 clones, roughly nine tenths of them singletons. With regard to this clone: As yet, its antigen is unknown.

Study-wide results and limits: Along spike, vaccine-associated CD4 TCRs were found throughout, with dominance at 160-218 and 743-854. Repertoires were obtained only post-peak T cell response. There were mostly white British donors and more females than males, and clonal diversity was possibly underestimated.

The chain links TRBV5-1 to TRBJ2-1, with 8 bases matching TRBD2. The TCR was taken from an adult in good health. Source: peripheral blood, taken on day 0 of AZD1222 vaccination. CDR3 bases: TGCGCCAGCAGCTTTACTAGCGGAGCCTACAATGAGCAGTTCTTC. This codes for CASSFTSGAYNEQFF.